This TCR beta chain was sequenced for a study of T cell changes during pregnancy in multiple sclerosis. The CDR3 sequence is 14 residues long. CDR1 and CDR2 from the germline V gene are SGHAT and FQNNGV. The ends were cut back, 2 bases at V and 1 base at J, with 8 bases in the middle. Some clones are missing from TCRdb's copy, which holds only in-frame ones; the method was immunoSEQ multiplex PCR. The sample holds 70,000 to 100,000 clones, approximately 92% seen once. This receptor was identified in a female donor with multiple sclerosis, enrolled in a pregnancy study. V and J are TRBV11-2 and TRBJ2-5; no clear D. This material consisted of peripheral blood, taken in the first trimester of pregnancy. CDR3 bases: TGTGCCAGCAGCTTACGCGGCAGCCAAGAGACCCAGTACTTC. This sequence encodes CASSLRGSQETQYF.